The 14 T cell receptor beta chains below were found in one sample sequenced in a study of cytomegalovirus exposure and HLA in healthy donors. The assay was immunoSEQ multiplex PCR, and TCRdb's table has in-frame clones only and misses some. The sample records about 120,000 clones, roughly 84% being singletons. The specimen was PBMCs. These receptors all come from a woman aged 25 to 45 in good health and CMV-seronegative.

The chain carries TRBV27 and TRBJ1-1, with D unresolved. The CDR3 is 14 residues long. CDR1 and CDR2 (germline): MNHEY, SMNVEV (reference sequence). V was pared by 0 bases and J by 0 bases, with 5 bases between. The CDR3 reads CASSLSKMNTEAFF. CDR3 sequence (DNA): TGTGCCAGCAGTTTATCCAAAATGAACACTGAAGCTTTCTTT.

The chain has TRBV6-4 and TRBJ2-6, with D perhaps matching TRBD1 (6 bases). The CDR3 consists of 16 residues. Germline assignment: CDR1 MRHNA and CDR2 SNTAGT. V lost 4 bases, J lost 0 bases, and 10 bases lay in between. The CDR3 protein is CASSADSPSGANVLTF. Written as DNA, the CDR3 is TGTGCCAGCAGTGCGGACAGCCCCTCTGGGGCCAACGTCCTGACTTTC.

This clone has a handful of counts. This chain uses TRBV5-5 with TRBJ1-5, with unresolved D. V was shortened by 0 bases and J by 0 bases, with 4 bases between the two germline ends. Germline-derived CDR1 and CDR2 are SGHKS and YYEKEE (reference sequence). The CDR3 runs to 14 residues. CDR3 sequence: CASSLGHSNQPQHF. In nucleotides, the CDR3 is TGTGCCAGCAGCTTGGGTCATAGCAATCAGCCCCAGCATTTT.

The chain recombines TRBV4-1 with TRBJ1-2, with 7 bases that match TRBD1. The CDR3 sequence is 17 residues long. V was clipped by 2 bases and J by 0 bases; unmatched bases: 9. CDR1 is MGHRA, CDR2 YSYEKL, per germline. CDR3 protein: CASSQPTGRRANYGYTF. CDR3 DNA: TGCGCCAGCAGCCAACCGACAGGGCGAAGGGCTAACTATGGCTACACCTTC.

This clone was found once. An end of the junction differs from the germline gene, which may be a read error. The chain has TRBV7-9 and TRBJ2-2; 11 bases are a match to TRBD1. Germline V gene data show CDR1 as SEHNR and CDR2 as FQNEAQ (reference sequence). The CDR3 length is 16 residues. CDR3 residues: CASSLAGTGGTGELFF. In DNA form, the CDR3 reads TGTGCCAGCAGCCTAGCCGGGACAGGGGGGACCGGGGAGCTGTTTTTT. The whole variable domain, remainder taken from reference TRBV7-9 and TRBJ2-2, is DTGVSQNPRHKITKRGQNVTFRCDPISEHNRLYWYRQTLGQGPEFLTYFQNEAQLEKSRLLSDRFSAERPKGSFSTLEIQRTEQGDSAMYLCASSLAGTGGTGELFFGEGSRLTVL.

The J gene is TRBJ2-1, the V gene TRBV4-2; a weak D match, TRBD2 (5 bases). The CDR3 consists of 13 residues. CDR1 and CDR2 (germline): LGHNA, YNFKEQ. Trimming removed 3 bases at V and 9 bases at J, with 12 bases between. CDR3 bases: TGTGCCAGCAGCCACCCCTCGGAGGTTGAGCAGTTCTTC. It codes for CASSHPSEVEQFF.

This sequence joins TRBV2 and TRBJ1-5; a weak D match, TRBD1 (5 bases). Germline values: CDR1 SNHLY, CDR2 FYNNEI. The CDR3 has 15 residues. V lost 6 bases, J lost 2 bases, and 14 bases lay in between. The CDR3 nucleotides are TGTGCCAGCAGAGCGCTTCGGGGGGGCAATCAGCCCCAGCATTTT. It is translated as CASRALRGGNQPQHF.

This chain connects TRBV21-1 to TRBJ2-1; the DNA was not used to check the table's D call, TRBD2. TRBV21-1 is a recognized pseudogene. This CDR3 has 14 residues. DNA for the CDR3: TGTGCCAGCAGCAACGAGAAAACGAACAATGAGCAGTTCTTC. Its protein is CASSNEKTNNEQFF.

This sequence joins TRBV6-1 and TRBJ2-7; D not resolved. Germline CDR1 reads MNHNS; CDR2 reads SASEGT. Trimming left V 7 bases short and J 4 bases short, with 8 bases between. The CDR3 consists of 11 residues. In nucleotides, the CDR3 is TGTGCCAGCATAGAGGTATACGAGCAGTACTTC. It encodes CASIEVYEQYF.

The table lists this clone with a count of one. V gene TRBV6-4 combines with J gene TRBJ1-4; D unclear. V was clipped by 6 bases and J by 8 bases, with 13 bases between them. Germline V CDR1 and CDR2: MRHNA, SNTAGT. This CDR3 region has 13 residues. The CDR3 bases are TGTGCCAGCAGCTCGTTGATCGAGGAAAAACTGTTTTTT. This sequence encodes CASSSLIEEKLFF.

The genes are TRBV5-6 and TRBJ1-3; 8 positions match TRBD1. Trimming cost V 0 bases and J 0 bases; bases outside gene matches: 8. There are 18 residues in the CDR3. Looked up from germline, CDR1 is SGHDT and CDR2 is YYEEEE. The CDR3 is CASSLGFIQGVSGNTIYF. The CDR3 DNA follows: TGTGCCAGCAGCTTGGGATTTATACAGGGGGTCTCTGGAAACACCATATATTTT.

The chain employs TRBV19 and TRBJ2-1; D ambiguous. This CDR3 spans 13 amino acids. Germline CDR1 reads LNHDA; CDR2 reads SQIVND (reference sequence). V shed 3 bases and J shed 6 bases, with 9 bases lying between them. The CDR3 protein is CASSIAVGNEQFF. In nucleotides, the CDR3 is TGTGCCAGTAGTATCGCGGTGGGCAATGAGCAGTTCTTC. The variable domain in full, completed from reference TRBV19 and TRBJ2-1, reads DGGITQSPKYLFRKEGQNVTLSCEQNLNHDAMYWYRQDPGQGLRLIYYSQIVNDFQKGDIAEGYSVSREKKESFPLTVTSAQKNPTAFYLCASSIAVGNEQFFGPGTRLTVL.

The chain combines TRBV4-1 with TRBJ2-7; D unresolved. This CDR3 spans 15 amino acids. Trimming left V 0 bases short and J 0 bases short, with 9 bases between. Germline CDR1 is MGHRA and CDR2 is YSYEKL. CDR3 DNA sequence: TGCGCCAGCAGCCAAGAGGGCCAGCTCTCCTACGAGCAGTACTTC. It yields the protein CASSQEGQLSYEQYF.

This chain links TRBV10-2 with TRBJ2-3; D not certain. V was trimmed by 3 bases and J by 4 bases, leaving 5 bases between them. The CDR3 contains 12 residues. CDR1 WSHSY and CDR2 SAAADI come from the germline V gene. Here the CDR3 DNA reads TGCGCCAGCAGTGAATTATCAGATACGCAGTATTTT. Protein sequence: CASSELSDTQYF.